A selection of T cell receptor beta chains follows, all from one sample in a study of T cell changes during pregnancy in multiple sclerosis. Method: immunoSEQ multiplex PCR; TCRdb's copy keeps in-frame clones and lacks some. This sample carries around 59,000 clones, around 93% of them seen once, and the ten largest clones take roughly 0.7%. The sample in question was CD4+ T cells from peripheral blood mononuclear cells, obtained in the first trimester of pregnancy. The receptors stem from a female donor with multiple sclerosis, enrolled in a pregnancy study. The CDR3 runs from the conserved cysteine through the conserved F or W.

J gene,V gene,CDR3 protein
TRBJ2-7,TRBV7-6,CASSLASAGQGFYEQYF
TRBJ1-1,TRBV30,CAWSVWRGRENTEAFF
TRBJ2-7,TRBV6-5,CASTPGGSRSYEQYF
TRBJ1-1,TRBV7-2,CASSSQGATEAFF
TRBJ1-5,TRBV7-3,CASSTTRDTLGNQPQHF
TRBJ2-1,TRBV14,CASSLLGRGKYNEQFF
TRBJ1-2,TRBV7-9,CASSLQGYYGYTF
TRBJ2-7,TRBV11-1,CASSLARGHYEQYF
TRBJ2-3,TRBV2,CASSEVKGRQAGDTQYF
TRBJ1-5,TRBV19,CASNQQGSGQPQHF
TRBJ1-5,TRBV10-1,CATNKGTGANRGNQPQHF
TRBJ2-1,TRBV5-5,CASSFGTANNEQFF
TRBJ2-5,TRBV28,CASGTAGETQYF
TRBJ2-7,TRBV9,CASSVGGFPYEQYF
TRBJ2-7,TRBV4-3,CASSQEPGRAYEQYF
TRBJ2-5,TRBV5-6,CASSLGATGGRETQYF
TRBJ2-3,TRBV6-1,CASSSRGLATDTQYF
TRBJ2-5,TRBV7-3,CASSPGSTQETQYF
TRBJ1-2,TRBV27,CASSSPGVSSYGYTF
TRBJ2-3,TRBV18,CASSPFRSEDTQYF
TRBJ2-5,TRBV2,CASSVTSGGETQYF
TRBJ2-3,TRBV11-3,CASSLGGAGTDTQYF
TRBJ1-2,TRBV27,CASRIGTGGYGYTF
TRBJ2-5,TRBV7-9,CASSFGQDWETQYF
TRBJ2-3,TRBV6-5,CASSPAGGGDTQYF
TRBJ1-1,TRBV9,CASSQGTGGTEAFF
TRBJ1-4,TRBV18,CASSLQGARDEKLFF
TRBJ1-1,TRBV6-5,CASSLRGNTEAFF
TRBJ1-4,TRBV28,CASSPGFSEKLFF
TRBJ2-3,TRBV11-2,CASSLVGGSTDTQYF
TRBJ1-5,TRBV5-1,CASSFGTGPNQPQHF
TRBJ1-2,TRBV6-5,CASSRPGFYGYTF
TRBJ1-6,TRBV25-1,CASSGTGINSPLHF
TRBJ1-5,TRBV5-5,CASRMRRSNQPQHF
TRBJ2-3,TRBV5-1,CASSLGAGDTDTQYF
TRBJ1-1,TRBV9,CASSVIRGTGVDTEAFF
TRBJ1-5,TRBV12-5,CASAAGQGPGQPQHF